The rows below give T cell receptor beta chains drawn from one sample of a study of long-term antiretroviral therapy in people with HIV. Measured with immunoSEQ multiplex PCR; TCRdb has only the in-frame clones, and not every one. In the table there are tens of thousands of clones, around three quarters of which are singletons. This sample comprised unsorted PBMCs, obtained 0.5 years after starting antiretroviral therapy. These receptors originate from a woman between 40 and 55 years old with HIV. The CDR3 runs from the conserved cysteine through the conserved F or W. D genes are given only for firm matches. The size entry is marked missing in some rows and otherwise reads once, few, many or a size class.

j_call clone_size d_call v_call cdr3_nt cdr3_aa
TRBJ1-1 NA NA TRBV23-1 TGCGCCAGCACTACAGGTGACACTGAAGCTTTCTTT CASTTGDTEAFF
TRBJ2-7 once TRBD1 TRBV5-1 TGCGCCAGCAGCCTGGGACAGGGCCACGAGCAGTACTTC CASSLGQGHEQYF
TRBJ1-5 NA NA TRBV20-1 TGCAGTACTGGAGATCAGCCCCAGCATTTT CSTGDQPQHF
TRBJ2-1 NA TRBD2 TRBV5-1 TGCGCCAGCAGCTTGGCACTAGCGGACAACAATGAGCAGTTCTTC CASSLALADNNEQFF
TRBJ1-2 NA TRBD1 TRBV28 TGTGCCAGCAGTCTGGACAGGGGGCATGGCTACACCTTC CASSLDRGHGYTF
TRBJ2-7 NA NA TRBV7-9 TGTGCCAGCAGCTTAGGAGGCGGGGGCTCCCTCAGGGACGAGCAGTACTTC CASSLGGGGSLRDEQYF
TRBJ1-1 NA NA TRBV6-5 TGTGCCAGCAGTCGAGTCGGGGGGAACACTGAAGCTTTCTTT CASSRVGGNTEAFF
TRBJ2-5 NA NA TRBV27 TGTGCCAGCAGTTCGGCAGGGTTACAAGAGACCCAGTACTTC CASSSAGLQETQYF
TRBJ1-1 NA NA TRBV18 TGTGCCAGCTCACCACCGACGGGTATCGACACTGAAGCTTTCTTT CASSPPTGIDTEAFF
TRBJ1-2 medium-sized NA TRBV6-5 TGTGCCAGCAGTTACTCCAGGGTAAAAGGGGATGGCTACACCTTC CASSYSRVKGDGYTF
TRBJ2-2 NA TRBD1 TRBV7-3 TGTGCCAGCAGCTTAGGGACAGCCCGGGCCGGGGAGCTGTTTTTT CASSLGTARAGELFF
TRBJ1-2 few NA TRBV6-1 TGTGCCAGCAGTGTTGCAGACTACTATGGCTACACCTTC CASSVADYYGYTF
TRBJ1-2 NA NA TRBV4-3 TGCGCCAGCAGCCAAGATCCACGGCAGACCCTTGGCTACACCTTC CASSQDPRQTLGYTF
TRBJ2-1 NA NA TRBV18 TGTGCCAGCTCACCTTCCCGTTCGGGGATCTTCAATGAGCAGTTCTTC CASSPSRSGIFNEQFF
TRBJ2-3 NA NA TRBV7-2 TGTGCCAGCAGCTTGATGGGCACAGATACGCAGTATTTT CASSLMGTDTQYF
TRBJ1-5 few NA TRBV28 TGTGCCAGCAGGGGGGGGCAGGATCAGCCCCAGCATTTT CASRGGQDQPQHF
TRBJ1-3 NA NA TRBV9 TGTGCCAGCAGCACCTCATTGAGCACCATATATTTT CASSTSLSTIYF
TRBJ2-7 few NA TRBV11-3 TGTGCCAGCAACCAGGACACCGGAGGGGAGCAGTACTTC CASNQDTGGEQYF
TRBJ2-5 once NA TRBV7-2 TGTGCCAGCAGCTTTATAGGGGGTGGCCAAGAGACCCAGTACTTC CASSFIGGGQETQYF
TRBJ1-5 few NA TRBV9 TGTGCCAGCAGCTCCGGACAGTCCCTTCAGCCCCAGCATTTT CASSSGQSLQPQHF
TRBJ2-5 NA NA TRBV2 TGTGCCAGCCAACGGAGGGAAGGGCAAGAGACCCAGTACTTC CASQRREGQETQYF
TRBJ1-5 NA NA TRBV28 TGTGCCACCTTTGTCTCTAGTTATAGCAATCAGCCCCAGCATTTT CATFVSSYSNQPQHF
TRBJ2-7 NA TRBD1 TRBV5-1 TGCGCCAGCAGCCACGGGACAGCTGACTACGAGCAGTACTTC CASSHGTADYEQYF
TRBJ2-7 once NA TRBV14 TGTGCCAGCAGCAGAGGTAACGGGCGCGAGCAGTACTTC CASSRGNGREQYF
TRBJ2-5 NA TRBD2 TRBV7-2 TGTGCCAGCAGCAGGCGGGGGGCGCAAGAGACCCAGTACTTC CASSRRGAQETQYF
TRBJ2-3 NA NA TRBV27 TGTGCCAGCACCGACACAGGGAGGGTTGGCACAGATACGCAGTATTTT CASTDTGRVGTDTQYF
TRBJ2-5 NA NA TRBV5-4 TGTGCCAGCAGCTTTGCGGGGACGACCGGGGAGACCCAGTACTTC CASSFAGTTGETQYF
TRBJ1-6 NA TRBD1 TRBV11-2 TGTGCCAGCAGCTCCAGACAGGGGCAGGGTTCACCCCTCCACTTT CASSSRQGQGSPLHF
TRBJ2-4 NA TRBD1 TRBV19 TGTGCCAGTAGTATTCTCTTCGGGACAGGACTAGCCAAAAACATTCAGTACTTC CASSILFGTGLAKNIQYF
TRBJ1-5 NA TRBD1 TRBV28 TGTGCCACCAACACAGGGGGGAAAGGTCAGCCCCAGCATTTT CATNTGGKGQPQHF
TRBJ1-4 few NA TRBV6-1 TGTGCCAGCAGTGCAAACAGGGAGATTAAGGAAAAACTGTTTTTT CASSANREIKEKLFF
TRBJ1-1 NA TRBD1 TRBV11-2 TGTGCCAGCAGGCCAGGGGGTACTGAAGCTTTCTTT CASRPGGTEAFF
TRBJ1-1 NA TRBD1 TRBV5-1 TGCGCCAGCAGCGATCCGGACAGGGGCCTCACTGAAGCTTTCTTT CASSDPDRGLTEAFF
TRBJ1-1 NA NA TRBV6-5 TGTGCCAGCAGTTACTCCGGGACCTTGAACACTGAAGCTTTCTTT CASSYSGTLNTEAFF
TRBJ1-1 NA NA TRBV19 TGTGCCAGTATGGGGGGGTACCGGGGGAACACTGAAGCTTTCTTT CASMGGYRGNTEAFF
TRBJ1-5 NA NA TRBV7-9 TGTGCCAGCAGCCCCCAGGGTCCTGGAAATCAGCCCCAGCATTTT CASSPQGPGNQPQHF
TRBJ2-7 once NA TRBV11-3 TGTGCCAGCAGCCTCGGGTCGAGCTCCTACGAGCAGTACTTC CASSLGSSSYEQYF
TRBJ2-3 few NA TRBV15 TGTGCCACCAGCAGAGAAAGGTTCCCCACAGATACGCAGTATTTT CATSRERFPTDTQYF
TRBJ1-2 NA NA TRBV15 TGTGCCACCAGCAGAGAGGGTCGGGCCCACTATGGCTACACCTTC CATSREGRAHYGYTF
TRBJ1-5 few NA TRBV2 TGTGCCAGCACCCGACGGAGCAATCAGCCCCAGCATTTT CASTRRSNQPQHF
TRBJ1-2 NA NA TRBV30 TGTGCCTGGAGTCGCGGAACAGGGAGCTATGGCTACACCTTC CAWSRGTGSYGYTF
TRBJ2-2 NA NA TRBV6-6 TGTGCCAGCAGTTCCAGTAACACCGGGGAGCTGTTTTTT CASSSSNTGELFF
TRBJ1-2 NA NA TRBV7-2 TGTGCCAGCAGCCGGAAGATCGACACGGGACTTAACTATGGCTACACCTTC CASSRKIDTGLNYGYTF
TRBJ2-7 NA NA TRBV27 TGTGCCAGCAGTTTATGGGGTGGGAAGGGATACGAGCAGTACTTC CASSLWGGKGYEQYF
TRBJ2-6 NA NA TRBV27 TGTGCCAGCACCCCATATGGGGCCAACGTCCTGACTTTC CASTPYGANVLTF
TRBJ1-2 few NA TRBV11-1 TGTGCCAGCAGCTTAGGGCCTTCGAACTATGGCTACACCTTC CASSLGPSNYGYTF
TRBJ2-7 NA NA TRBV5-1 TGCGCCAGCAGCTTGGAGTCAGGGGCGCCAACCTACGAGCAGTACTTC CASSLESGAPTYEQYF
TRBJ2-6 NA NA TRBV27 TGTGCCAGCAGCCGGGACCGTCTCTCTGGGGCCAACGTCCTGACTTTC CASSRDRLSGANVLTF
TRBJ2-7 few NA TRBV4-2 TGTGCCAGCAGCCCATACTGGGACCTTCCCGGCGAGCAGTACTTC CASSPYWDLPGEQYF
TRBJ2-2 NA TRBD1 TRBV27 TGTGCCAGCAGTTTGACAGGGGTACTCACCGGGGAGCTGTTTTTT CASSLTGVLTGELFF
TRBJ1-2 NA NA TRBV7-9 TGTGCCAGCAGCTTAGCTTGGGGGAGGGATGGCTACACCTTC CASSLAWGRDGYTF
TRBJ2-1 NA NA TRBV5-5 TGTGCCAGCAGCTTAGGGGGGAGCTCCTACAATGAGCAGTTCTTC CASSLGGSSYNEQFF
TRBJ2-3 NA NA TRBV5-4 TGTGCCAGCAGCAGCCTAACCACGTTTAGCACAGATACGCAGTATTTT CASSSLTTFSTDTQYF
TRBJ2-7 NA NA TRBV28 TGTGCCAGCAGTTCCGGGACTCCTCTCTCCTACGAGCAGTACTTC CASSSGTPLSYEQYF
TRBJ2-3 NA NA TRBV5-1 TGCGCCAGCAGCCCTAGCTTCACAGATACGCAGTATTTT CASSPSFTDTQYF